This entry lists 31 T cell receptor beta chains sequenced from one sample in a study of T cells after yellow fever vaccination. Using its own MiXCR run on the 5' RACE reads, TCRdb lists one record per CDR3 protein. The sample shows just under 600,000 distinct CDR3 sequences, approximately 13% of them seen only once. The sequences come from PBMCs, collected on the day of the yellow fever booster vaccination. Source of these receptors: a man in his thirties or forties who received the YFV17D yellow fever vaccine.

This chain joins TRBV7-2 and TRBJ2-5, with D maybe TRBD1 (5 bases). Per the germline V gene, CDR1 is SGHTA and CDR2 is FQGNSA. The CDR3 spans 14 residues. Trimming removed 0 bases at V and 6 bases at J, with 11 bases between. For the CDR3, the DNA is TGTGCCAGCAGCTTAGCGACTGGGGCCAAGACCCAGTACTTC. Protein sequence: CASSLATGAKTQYF. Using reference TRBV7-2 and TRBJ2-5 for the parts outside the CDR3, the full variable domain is GAGVSQSPSNKVTEKGKDVELRCDPISGHTALYWYRQSLGQGLEFLIYFQGNSAPDKSGLPSDRFSAERTGGSVSTLTIQRTQQEDSAVYLCASSLATGAKTQYFGPGTRLLVL.

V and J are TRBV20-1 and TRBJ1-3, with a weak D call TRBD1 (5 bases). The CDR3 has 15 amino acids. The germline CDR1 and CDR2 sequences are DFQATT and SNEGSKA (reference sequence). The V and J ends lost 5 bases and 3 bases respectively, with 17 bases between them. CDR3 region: CSADITGAGGNTIYF. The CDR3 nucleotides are TGCAGTGCTGACATTACAGGAGCCGGTGGAAACACCATATATTTT.

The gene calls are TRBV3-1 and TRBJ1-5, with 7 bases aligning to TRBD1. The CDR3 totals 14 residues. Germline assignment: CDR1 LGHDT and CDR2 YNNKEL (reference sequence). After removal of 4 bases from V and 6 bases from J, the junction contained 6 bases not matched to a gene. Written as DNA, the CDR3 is TGTGCCAGCAGCCCGTTAGGGGGCTCTCAGCCCCAGCATTTT. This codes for CASSPLGGSQPQHF.

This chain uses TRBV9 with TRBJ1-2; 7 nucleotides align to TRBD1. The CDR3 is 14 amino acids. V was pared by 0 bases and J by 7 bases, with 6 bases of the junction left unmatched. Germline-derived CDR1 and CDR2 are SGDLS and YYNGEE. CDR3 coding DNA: TGTGCCAGCAGCGTAGGGTCAGGGGGTGCTGGCTACACCTTC. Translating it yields CASSVGSGGAGYTF.

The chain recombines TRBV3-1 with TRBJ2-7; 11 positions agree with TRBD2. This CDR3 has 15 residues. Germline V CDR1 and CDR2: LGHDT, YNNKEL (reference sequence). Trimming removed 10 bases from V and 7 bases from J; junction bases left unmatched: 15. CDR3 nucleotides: TGTGCCACCTGCCAAGGGACTAGCGGCAGCCTGGAGCAGTACTTC. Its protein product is CATCQGTSGSLEQYF.

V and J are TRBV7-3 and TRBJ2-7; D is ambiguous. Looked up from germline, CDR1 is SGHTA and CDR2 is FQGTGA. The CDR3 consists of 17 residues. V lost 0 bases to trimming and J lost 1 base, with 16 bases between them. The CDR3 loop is CASSLTGDRRASYEQYF. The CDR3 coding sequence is TGTGCCAGCAGCTTAACTGGTGACCGCCGGGCATCCTACGAGCAGTACTTC.

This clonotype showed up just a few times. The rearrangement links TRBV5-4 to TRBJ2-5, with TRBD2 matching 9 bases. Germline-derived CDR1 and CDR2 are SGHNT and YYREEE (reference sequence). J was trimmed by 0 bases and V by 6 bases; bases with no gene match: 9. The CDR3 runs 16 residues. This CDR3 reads CASNLFGTSNQETQYF. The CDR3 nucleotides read TGTGCCAGCAACCTGTTTGGGACTAGCAACCAAGAGACCCAGTACTTC.

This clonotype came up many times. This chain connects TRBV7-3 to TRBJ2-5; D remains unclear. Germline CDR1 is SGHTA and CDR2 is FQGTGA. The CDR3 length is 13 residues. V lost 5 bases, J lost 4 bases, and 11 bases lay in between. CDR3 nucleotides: TGTGCCAGCAGCCGGGTCCAGGCAGAGACCCAGTACTTC. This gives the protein CASSRVQAETQYF.

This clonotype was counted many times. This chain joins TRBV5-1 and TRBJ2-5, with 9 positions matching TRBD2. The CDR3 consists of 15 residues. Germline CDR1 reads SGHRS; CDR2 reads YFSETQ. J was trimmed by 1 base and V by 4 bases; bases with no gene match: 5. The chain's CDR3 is CASSPGTSLQETQYF. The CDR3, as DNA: TGCGCCAGCAGCCCCGGGACTAGCCTCCAAGAGACCCAGTACTTC.

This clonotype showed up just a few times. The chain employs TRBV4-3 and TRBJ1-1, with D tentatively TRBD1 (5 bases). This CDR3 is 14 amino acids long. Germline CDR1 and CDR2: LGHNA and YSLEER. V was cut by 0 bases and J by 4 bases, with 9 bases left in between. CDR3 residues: CASSQETELTEAFF. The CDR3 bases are TGCGCCAGCAGCCAAGAGACAGAGCTCACTGAAGCTTTCTTT.

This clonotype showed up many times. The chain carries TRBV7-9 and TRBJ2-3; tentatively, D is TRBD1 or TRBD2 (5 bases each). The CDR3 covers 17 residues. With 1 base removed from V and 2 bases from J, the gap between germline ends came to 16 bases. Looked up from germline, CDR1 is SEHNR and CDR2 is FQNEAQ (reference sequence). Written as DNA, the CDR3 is TGTGCCAGCAGCTTAGGTGCCGGGGCGACTTACACAGATACGCAGTATTTT. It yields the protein CASSLGAGATYTDTQYF.

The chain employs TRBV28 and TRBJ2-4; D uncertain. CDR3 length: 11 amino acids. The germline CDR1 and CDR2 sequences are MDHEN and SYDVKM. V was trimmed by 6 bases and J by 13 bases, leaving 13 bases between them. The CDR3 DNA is TGTGCCAGCAGAGCCTTAGGTACCCAGTACTTC. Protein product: CASRALGTQYF.

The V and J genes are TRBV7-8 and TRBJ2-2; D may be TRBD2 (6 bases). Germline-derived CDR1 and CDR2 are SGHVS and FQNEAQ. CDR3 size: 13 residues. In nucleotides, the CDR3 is TGTGGAAGCGGAGGGCCGTTCACCGGGGAGCTGTTTTTT. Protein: CGSGGPFTGELFF.

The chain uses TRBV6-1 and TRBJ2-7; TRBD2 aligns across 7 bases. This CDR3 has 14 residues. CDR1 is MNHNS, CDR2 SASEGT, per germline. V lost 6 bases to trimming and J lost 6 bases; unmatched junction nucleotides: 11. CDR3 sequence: CASSPGLVASEQYF. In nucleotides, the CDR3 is TGTGCCAGCAGCCCCGGACTAGTAGCCTCCGAGCAGTACTTC.

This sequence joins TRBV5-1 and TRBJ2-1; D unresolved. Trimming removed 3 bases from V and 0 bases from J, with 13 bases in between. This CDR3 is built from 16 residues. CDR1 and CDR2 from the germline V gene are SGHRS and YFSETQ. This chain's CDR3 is CASSSTGLSSYNEQFF. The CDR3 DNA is TGCGCCAGCAGCTCCACGGGCCTCAGCTCCTACAATGAGCAGTTCTTC.

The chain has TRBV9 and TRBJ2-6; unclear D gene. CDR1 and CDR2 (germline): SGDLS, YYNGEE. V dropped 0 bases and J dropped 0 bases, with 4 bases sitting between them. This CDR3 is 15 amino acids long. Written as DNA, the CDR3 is TGTGCCAGCAGCGTAGAGAGCTCTGGGGCCAACGTCCTGACTTTC. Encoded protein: CASSVESSGANVLTF.

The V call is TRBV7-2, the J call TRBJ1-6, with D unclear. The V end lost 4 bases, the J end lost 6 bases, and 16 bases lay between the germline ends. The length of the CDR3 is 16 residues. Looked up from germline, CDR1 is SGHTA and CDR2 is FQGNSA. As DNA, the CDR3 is TGTGCCAGCAGCTCGGTATTCAGCGGAATTAATTCACCCCTCCACTTT. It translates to CASSSVFSGINSPLHF.

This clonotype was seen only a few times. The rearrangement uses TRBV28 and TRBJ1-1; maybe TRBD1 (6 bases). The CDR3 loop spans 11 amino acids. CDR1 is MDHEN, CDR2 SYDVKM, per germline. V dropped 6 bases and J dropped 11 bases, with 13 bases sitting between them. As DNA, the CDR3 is TGTGCCAGCAGATACAGGGAGGGGGCTTTCTTT. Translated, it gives CASRYREGAFF.

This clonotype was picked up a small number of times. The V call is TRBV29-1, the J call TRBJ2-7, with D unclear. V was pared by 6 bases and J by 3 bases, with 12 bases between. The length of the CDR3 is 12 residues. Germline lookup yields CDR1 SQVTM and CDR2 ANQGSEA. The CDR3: CSVIMGGYEQYF. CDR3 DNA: TGCAGCGTAATAATGGGCGGCTACGAGCAGTACTTC.

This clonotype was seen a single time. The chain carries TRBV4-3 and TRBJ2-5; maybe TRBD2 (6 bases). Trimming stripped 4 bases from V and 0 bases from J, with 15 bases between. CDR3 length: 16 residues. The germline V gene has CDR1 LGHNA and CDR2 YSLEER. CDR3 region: CASSRKAGINQETQYF. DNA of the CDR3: TGCGCCAGCAGCCGAAAGGCGGGGATTAACCAAGAGACCCAGTACTTC.

CDR3 region: CASSFGTGRLGYTF. CDR3 nucleotide sequence: TGTGCCAGCAGTTTTGGGACAGGGAGGTTAGGCTACACCTTC. This sequence joins TRBV28 and TRBJ1-2; the match to TRBD1 covers 9 bases. The CDR3 contains 14 residues. CDR1 and CDR2 (germline): MDHEN, SYDVKM. V lost 3 bases to trimming and J lost 8 bases; unmatched junction nucleotides: 7.

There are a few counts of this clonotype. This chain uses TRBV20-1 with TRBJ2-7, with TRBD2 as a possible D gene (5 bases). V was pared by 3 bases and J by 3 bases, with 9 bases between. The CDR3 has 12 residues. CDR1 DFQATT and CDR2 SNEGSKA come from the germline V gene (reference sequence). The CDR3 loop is CSASTGIYEQYF. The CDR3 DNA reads TGCAGTGCTAGCACCGGGATCTACGAGCAGTACTTC.

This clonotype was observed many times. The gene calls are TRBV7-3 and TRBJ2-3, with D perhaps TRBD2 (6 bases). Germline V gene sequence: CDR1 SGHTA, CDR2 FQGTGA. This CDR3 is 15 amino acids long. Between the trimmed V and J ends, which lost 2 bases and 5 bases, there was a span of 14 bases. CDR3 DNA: TGTGCCAGCAGCTTAGCTGGAGGGCCAGAAGATACGCAGTATTTT. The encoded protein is CASSLAGGPEDTQYF.

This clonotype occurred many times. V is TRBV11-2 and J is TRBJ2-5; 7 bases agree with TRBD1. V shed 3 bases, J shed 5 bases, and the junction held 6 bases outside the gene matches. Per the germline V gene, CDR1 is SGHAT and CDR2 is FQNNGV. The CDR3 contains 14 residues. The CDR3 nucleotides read TGTGCCAGCAGCTTGACAGGGTATGAGGAGACCCAGTACTTC. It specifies CASSLTGYEETQYF.

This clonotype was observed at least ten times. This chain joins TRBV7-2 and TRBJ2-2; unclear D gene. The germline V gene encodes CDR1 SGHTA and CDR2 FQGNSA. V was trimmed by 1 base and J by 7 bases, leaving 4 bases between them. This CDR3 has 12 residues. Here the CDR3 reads CASSLELGELFF. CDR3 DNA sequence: TGTGCCAGCAGCTTAGAACTCGGGGAGCTGTTTTTT.

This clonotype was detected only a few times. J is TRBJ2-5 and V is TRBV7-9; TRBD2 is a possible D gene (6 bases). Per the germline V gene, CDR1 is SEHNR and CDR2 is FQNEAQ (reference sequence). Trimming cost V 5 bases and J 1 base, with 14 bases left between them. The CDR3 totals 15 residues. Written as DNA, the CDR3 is TGTGCCAGCAGCCCGGCGGCAGCGGGCCAAGAGACCCAGTACTTC. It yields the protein CASSPAAAGQETQYF.

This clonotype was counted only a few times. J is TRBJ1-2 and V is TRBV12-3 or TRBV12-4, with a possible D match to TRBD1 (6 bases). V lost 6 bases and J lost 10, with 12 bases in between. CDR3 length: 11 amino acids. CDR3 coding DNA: TGTGCCAGCAGCCGCCGGACAGACTACACCTTC. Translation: CASSRRTDYTF.

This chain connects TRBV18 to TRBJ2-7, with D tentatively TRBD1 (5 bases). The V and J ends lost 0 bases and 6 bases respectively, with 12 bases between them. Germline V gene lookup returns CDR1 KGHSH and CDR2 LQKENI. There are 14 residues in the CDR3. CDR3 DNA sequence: TGTGCCAGCTCACCACCCAGTCTGGGGCCCGAGCAGTACTTC. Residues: CASSPPSLGPEQYF. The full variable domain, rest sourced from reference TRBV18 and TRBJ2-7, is NAGVMQNPRHLVRRRGQEARLRCSPMKGHSHVYWYRQLPEEGLKFMVYLQKENIIDESGMPKERFSAEFPKEGPSILRIQQVVRGDSAAYFCASSPPSLGPEQYFGPGTRLTVT.

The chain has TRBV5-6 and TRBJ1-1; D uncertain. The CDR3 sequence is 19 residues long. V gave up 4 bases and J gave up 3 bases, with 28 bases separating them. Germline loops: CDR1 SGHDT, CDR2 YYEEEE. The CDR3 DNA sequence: TGTGCCAGCAGCAGGTGGACTCTCCATACCGCGGCAAGAGACACTGAAGCTTTCTTT. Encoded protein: CASSRWTLHTAARDTEAFF.

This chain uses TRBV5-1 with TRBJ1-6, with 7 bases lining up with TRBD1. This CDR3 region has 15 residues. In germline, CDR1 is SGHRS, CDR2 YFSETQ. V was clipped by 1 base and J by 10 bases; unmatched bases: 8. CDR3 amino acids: CASSLRQGEGSPLHF. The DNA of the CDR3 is TGCGCCAGCAGCTTGCGACAGGGAGAAGGATCACCCCTCCACTTT.

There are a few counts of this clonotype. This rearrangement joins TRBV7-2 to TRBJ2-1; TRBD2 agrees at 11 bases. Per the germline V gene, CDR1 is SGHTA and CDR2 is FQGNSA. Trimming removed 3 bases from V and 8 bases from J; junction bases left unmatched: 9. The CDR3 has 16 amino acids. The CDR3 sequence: CASSFQGGLAVDEQFF. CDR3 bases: TGTGCCAGCAGCTTCCAGGGGGGACTAGCGGTCGATGAGCAGTTCTTC.